This T cell receptor (beta chain) appears in the sequencing data of a study of T cells in Graves' hyperthyroidism and ophthalmopathy. Notes on the study in general: A 13 V-J model separated ophthalmopathy from stable hyperthyroidism. Most thyroid clonotypes that were expanded above 0.001 also turned up in blood.

In this sample, this clonotype turned up many times. Its antigen is as yet unknown. Authors of the study amplified TCR beta CDR3 regions from RNA transcripts. First-round RT-PCR with HTBI primers amplified the TCR CDR3 region. TCRdb fed the multiplex PCR reads into MiXCR, producing one record per CDR3 protein. Of about 200,000 distinct CDR3 sequences listed, about a sixth are singletons. This CDR3 is built from 14 residues. In germline, CDR1 is ENHRY, CDR2 SYGVKD. The V gene lost 7 bases and the J gene lost 6 bases, with 18 bases spanning the gap. This clonotype originated in a woman aged 45-65 years with Graves' hyperthyroidism. Sequenced: blood. The V gene is TRBV10-3, the J gene TRBJ1-2; D unresolved. CDR3 loop: CAIMPGVLGDGYTF. The CDR3 bases are TGTGCCATCATGCCCGGGGTCCTCGGGGATGGCTACACCTTC.